These T cell receptor beta chains were read from a single sample in a study of blood T cells in healthy people across ages. TCRdb processed the 5' RACE reads anew with MiXCR; each CDR3 protein has one entry. The sample includes 780,000 or so distinct CDR3 sequences, around half of them seen just once. Specimen: blood. The receptors come from a man older than 75 in good health. The CDR3 runs from the conserved cysteine through the conserved F or W. D genes are given only for firm matches. Clone size is not always given. Where it is, it says once, few, many or a class for expanded clones.

d_call,v_call,clone_size,j_call,cdr3_nt,cdr3_aa
TRBD2,TRBV4-1,few,TRBJ2-3,TGCGCCAGCAGCCAAGATCGGCTAGCGGCCAGGCACAGATACGCGTATTTT,CASSQDRLAARHRYAYF
-,TRBV20-1,few,TRBJ1-1,TGCAGTGCTGGATCGAACTCCGGCAGAAGGAACACTGAAGCTTTCTTT,CSAGSNSGRRNTEAFF
-,TRBV28,few,TRBJ1-1,TGTGCCAGCAGGGCGCGGGGCGGACCGAACACTGAAGCTTTCTTT,CASRARGGPNTEAFF
TRBD1,TRBV4-1,few,TRBJ1-2,TGCGCCAGCAGCCAGGAACCCGGGACAGCTAACTATGGCTACACCTTC,CASSQEPGTANYGYTF
-,TRBV24-1,-,TRBJ2-3,TGTGCCATCCGGGCCACGAGTGTGGATACGCAGTATTTT,CAIRATSVDTQYF
TRBD2,TRBV28,-,TRBJ2-7,TGTGCCGGCAGTTTACCCAAACCTAGCGGGAGACTCAACGAGCAGTACTTC,CAGSLPKPSGRLNEQYF
TRBD1,TRBV28,few,TRBJ2-7,TGTGCCAGCAGCCGAGTGGACAGGGGATACGAGCAGTACTTC,CASSRVDRGYEQYF
-,TRBV19,-,TRBJ2-7,TGTGCCAGTAGTATGGGGACGAGCGAGCAGTACTTC,CASSMGTSEQYF
-,TRBV24-1,-,TRBJ2-7,TGTGCCACCAGTGATGTGAACACCCCCTACGAGCAGTACTTC,CATSDVNTPYEQYF
-,TRBV5-1,-,TRBJ2-5,TGCGCCAGCAGCACCCAGGGCAGAAGCCAAGAGACCCAGTACTTC,CASSTQGRSQETQYF
TRBD2,TRBV29-1,few,TRBJ2-1,TGCAGCGTCATAGCGGGAGGGCCCGGCAATGAGCAGTTCTTC,CSVIAGGPGNEQFF
-,TRBV27,-,TRBJ2-1,TGTGCCAGCAGTTCCCGGTTCGACAATGAGCAGTTCTTC,CASSSRFDNEQFF
-,TRBV12-3/TRBV12-4,few,TRBJ2-7,TGTGCCAGCAGTTCCGAGGGGAAGGATCCCGAGCAGTACTTC,CASSSEGKDPEQYF
TRBD1,TRBV27,-,TRBJ2-7,TGTGCCAGCAGTCCGCTGCAGGGGGCCTTGCGCGAGCAGTACTTC,CASSPLQGALREQYF
TRBD2,TRBV5-1,few,TRBJ2-1,TGCGCCAGCAGCCAGGGTGGGCTAGCGGGGTTGCAGAGTGAGCAGTTCTTC,CASSQGGLAGLQSEQFF
-,TRBV9,few,TRBJ1-1,TGTGCCAGCAGCGTAGTGGCAGAGAACACTGAAGCTTTCTTT,CASSVVAENTEAFF
TRBD1,TRBV20-1,few,TRBJ2-7,TGCAGTGCTAGAGGGGACAGGGGTCCCTACGAGCAGTACTTC,CSARGDRGPYEQYF
TRBD2,TRBV20-1,-,TRBJ2-7,TGCAGTGCTAGAGACGGCGGGAGCCTTCGCGAGCAGTACTTC,CSARDGGSLREQYF
TRBD2,TRBV5-1,few,TRBJ2-7,TGCGCCAGCAGCTTGATACCATCACTAGCGGGGGACACCTACGAGCAGTACTTC,CASSLIPSLAGDTYEQYF
TRBD2,TRBV10-3,few,TRBJ2-1,TGTGCCATCAGGTCAGGCGGGGGTAGCGGGGGGAGCTCCTACAATGAGCAGTTCTTC,CAIRSGGGSGGSSYNEQFF
TRBD1,TRBV10-3,-,TRBJ1-2,TGTGCCATCAGTGAGTCCACAGGGGGTGGCTACACCTTC,CAISESTGGGYTF
-,TRBV5-1,-,TRBJ2-1,TGTGCCAGCAGCTTAGCCGCGGGGAGCTCCTACAATGAGCAGTTCTTC,CASSLAAGSSYNEQFF
-,TRBV28,-,TRBJ2-3,TGTGCCAGCAGAAAACAGGGAAGTGGGCAGCACAGAGACGCGTATTTT,CASRKQGSGQHRDAYF
TRBD1,TRBV6-1,-,TRBJ2-1,TGTGCCAGCACTGGGACAGTTACGGGTGAGCAGTTCTTC,CASTGTVTGEQFF
-,TRBV15,-,TRBJ2-1,TGTGCCACCAGCAGCGACACACGCGTCTCCTACAATGAGCAGTTCTTC,CATSSDTRVSYNEQFF
TRBD1,TRBV6-5,-,TRBJ2-2,TGTGCCAGCAGTGCCAGGGGGTTTAGCACCGGGGAGCTGTTTTTT,CASSARGFSTGELFF
-,TRBV7-2,-,TRBJ2-4,TGTGCCAGCAGCTTAGTGTCTCTGACGACTCGGGAGCAGTACTTC,CASSLVSLTTREQYF
TRBD1,TRBV28,-,TRBJ2-5,TGTGCCAGCAGTTTATTCCCCGGGGCAGGGGGATACCAAGAGACCCAGTACTTC,CASSLFPGAGGYQETQYF
TRBD1,TRBV9,-,TRBJ1-1,TGTGCCAGCAGTGAAATCATGGGACAGATGAACACTGAAGCTTTCTTT,CASSEIMGQMNTEAFF
TRBD1,TRBV11-2,few,TRBJ2-6,TGTGCCGGATCGGGACAGCTCCTCTCTGGGGCCAACGTCCTGACTTTC,CAGSGQLLSGANVLTF
TRBD2,TRBV6-5,-,TRBJ2-1,TGTGCCAGCAGTTACGTAGGACTAGCGGGAGGGCCGAGCTACAATGAGCAGTTATTC,CASSYVGLAGGPSYNEQLF
-,TRBV6-1,many,TRBJ2-7,TGTGCCAGCAGTGAAGAGGGCGGGCTCTCCTACGAGCAGTACTTC,CASSEEGGLSYEQYF
TRBD1,TRBV29-1,-,TRBJ2-5,TGCAGCGTTGCCGGGACAGGGAGGTTAGAGACCCAGTACTTC,CSVAGTGRLETQYF